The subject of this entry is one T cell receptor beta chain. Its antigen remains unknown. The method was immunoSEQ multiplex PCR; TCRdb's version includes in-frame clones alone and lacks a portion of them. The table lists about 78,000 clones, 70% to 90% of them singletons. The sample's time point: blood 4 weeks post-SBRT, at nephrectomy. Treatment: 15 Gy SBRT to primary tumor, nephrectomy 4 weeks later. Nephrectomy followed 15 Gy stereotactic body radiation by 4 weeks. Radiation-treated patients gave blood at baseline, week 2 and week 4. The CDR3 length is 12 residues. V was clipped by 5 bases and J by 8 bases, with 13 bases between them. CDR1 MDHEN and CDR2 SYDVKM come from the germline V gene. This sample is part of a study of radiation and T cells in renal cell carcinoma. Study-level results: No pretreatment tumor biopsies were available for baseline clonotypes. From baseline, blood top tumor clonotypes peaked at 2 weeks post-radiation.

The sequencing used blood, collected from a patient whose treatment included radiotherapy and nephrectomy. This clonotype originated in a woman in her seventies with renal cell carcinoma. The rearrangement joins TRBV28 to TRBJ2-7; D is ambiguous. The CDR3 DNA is TGTGCCAGCAGTCCTCTCACGGCCCAGCAGTACTTC. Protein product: CASSPLTAQQYF.